This T cell receptor (beta chain) was sequenced in a study of lymphopenia after photon versus proton radiotherapy. Measured with immunoSEQ multiplex PCR; TCRdb has only the in-frame clones, and not every one. The top ten hold 29% of the sample, which has approximately 50,000 clones, around 80% seen once. Whole-study findings and limits: Photon-treated patients lost naive T cells and TCR diversity; proton-treated stayed stable. Authors raise, but do not show, better survival with proton therapy. Oligoclonal CD8+ Temra expansion after nadir drove photon patients' diversity drop.

Turning to this clone: Its target is not known.

The sample was peripheral blood, taken from a patient treated with photon-based radiotherapy. This TCR was sampled from a man between 50 and 59 years old with gastric cancer.

CDR3 sequence: CASSRAPGNEQYF. The CDR3 bases are TGTGCCAGCAGCCGGGCCCCGGGCAACGAGCAGTACTTC. The rearrangement links TRBV7-9 to TRBJ2-7, with D unresolved. V dropped 5 bases and J dropped 5 bases, with 13 bases sitting between them. The germline CDR1 and CDR2 sequences are SEHNR and FQNEAQ (reference sequence). This CDR3 region has 13 residues.